Listed below are T cell receptor beta chains from one sample, sequenced in a study of blood T cell repertoires in COVID-19. Using immunoSEQ multiplex PCR, the repertoire was profiled, and TCRdb retains in-frame clones only, with some absent. The sample gives 250,000 to 300,000 clones, 70% to 90% of which show up once; under 8% is in the top ten. Sequenced sample: peripheral blood. These receptors all stem from a woman under 40 who had recovered from COVID-19. The CDR3 runs from the conserved cysteine through the conserved F or W. Fields, in order: D gene, J gene, V gene, clone size, CDR3 protein, CDR3 DNA. A D gene is named only where the DNA matches it firmly. Rows may omit the clone size; those that give it use once, few, many or a size class.

D gene: NA
J gene: TRBJ1-2
V gene: TRBV11-2
clone size: NA
CDR3 protein: CASNPDIGDYGYTF
CDR3 DNA: TGTGCCAGCAACCCGGACATAGGGGACTATGGCTACACCTTC

D gene: NA
J gene: TRBJ2-7
V gene: TRBV3-1/TRBV3-2
clone size: NA
CDR3 protein: CASSEGVVYEQYF
CDR3 DNA: TGTGCCAGCAGCGAGGGGGTGGTCTACGAGCAGTACTTC

D gene: NA
J gene: TRBJ2-7
V gene: TRBV14
clone size: NA
CDR3 protein: CASSQTGHPHYEQYF
CDR3 DNA: TGTGCCAGCAGCCAGACGGGACACCCCCACTACGAGCAGTACTTC

D gene: TRBD1
J gene: TRBJ2-1
V gene: TRBV11-1
clone size: NA
CDR3 protein: CASSLEGTGYDNEQFF
CDR3 DNA: TGTGCCAGCAGCTTAGAGGGGACAGGGTACGACAATGAGCAGTTCTTC

D gene: NA
J gene: TRBJ2-2
V gene: TRBV19
clone size: NA
CDR3 protein: CASSIAPSRRGWTGELFF
CDR3 DNA: TGTGCCAGTAGTATAGCCCCCTCCCGCAGGGGCTGGACCGGGGAGCTGTTTTTT

D gene: TRBD2
J gene: TRBJ2-3
V gene: TRBV24-1
clone size: NA
CDR3 protein: CATRQLAGRTDTQYF
CDR3 DNA: TGTGCCACCAGGCAGCTAGCGGGGCGCACAGATACGCAGTATTTT

D gene: TRBD2
J gene: TRBJ2-2
V gene: TRBV6-5
clone size: NA
CDR3 protein: CASSRGGYTGELFF
CDR3 DNA: TGTGCCAGCAGTCGCGGGGGTTACACCGGGGAGCTGTTTTTT

D gene: NA
J gene: TRBJ1-2
V gene: TRBV5-1
clone size: NA
CDR3 protein: CASSLGGQHNYGYTF
CDR3 DNA: TGCGCCAGCAGCTTGGGGGGACAACACAACTATGGCTACACCTTC

D gene: NA
J gene: TRBJ1-2
V gene: TRBV7-2
clone size: few
CDR3 protein: CASSLAVTGANYGYTF
CDR3 DNA: TGTGCCAGCAGCTTAGCGGTCACAGGAGCTAACTATGGCTACACCTTC

D gene: NA
J gene: TRBJ1-3
V gene: TRBV4-1
clone size: few
CDR3 protein: CGSGDSGNTIYF
CDR3 DNA: TGCGGTAGCGGGGACTCTGGAAACACCATATATTTT

D gene: NA
J gene: TRBJ1-1
V gene: TRBV3-1/TRBV3-2
clone size: NA
CDR3 protein: CASSHDSDAFF
CDR3 DNA: TGTGCCAGCAGCCACGACAGTGACGCTTTCTTT

D gene: TRBD2
J gene: TRBJ2-1
V gene: TRBV27
clone size: NA
CDR3 protein: CASSPGTSGRNEQFF
CDR3 DNA: TGTGCCAGCAGCCCCGGGACTAGCGGGCGAAATGAGCAGTTCTTC

D gene: NA
J gene: TRBJ2-3
V gene: TRBV7-3
clone size: NA
CDR3 protein: CASSLLLLAGTDTQYF
CDR3 DNA: TGTGCCAGCAGCCTCCTTTTATTAGCAGGCACAGATACGCAGTATTTT

D gene: NA
J gene: TRBJ1-1
V gene: TRBV3-1/TRBV3-2
clone size: NA
CDR3 protein: CASSQAGGLVLAFF
CDR3 DNA: TGTGCCAGCAGCCAAGCGGGGGGGCTTGTTCTAGCTTTCTTT

D gene: TRBD1
J gene: TRBJ2-3
V gene: TRBV12-5
clone size: NA
CDR3 protein: CASGFHRGMITDTQYF
CDR3 DNA: TGTGCTAGTGGTTTCCACAGGGGTATGATCACAGATACGCAGTATTTT

D gene: NA
J gene: TRBJ1-3
V gene: TRBV5-4
clone size: NA
CDR3 protein: CASSAPAREDTIYF
CDR3 DNA: TGTGCCAGCAGCGCGCCGGCCAGGGAGGACACCATATATTTT

D gene: NA
J gene: TRBJ1-1
V gene: TRBV24-1
clone size: NA
CDR3 protein: CATSDSGTMGTEAFF
CDR3 DNA: TGTGCCACCAGTGATTCCGGGACAATGGGCACTGAAGCTTTCTTT

D gene: NA
J gene: TRBJ1-1
V gene: TRBV19
clone size: NA
CDR3 protein: CASTPRSYTEAFF
CDR3 DNA: TGTGCCAGTACACCTAGGTCCTACACTGAAGCTTTCTTT

D gene: NA
J gene: TRBJ1-3
V gene: TRBV7-7
clone size: few
CDR3 protein: CASSLGWTELGNTIYF
CDR3 DNA: TGTGCCAGCAGCTTAGGTTGGACAGAACTTGGAAACACCATATATTTT

D gene: NA
J gene: TRBJ2-1
V gene: TRBV11-3
clone size: NA
CDR3 protein: CASSSETYNEQFF
CDR3 DNA: TGTGCCAGCAGCTCAGAAACTTACAATGAGCAGTTCTTC

D gene: TRBD2
J gene: TRBJ2-1
V gene: TRBV4-2
clone size: once
CDR3 protein: CASSQKSGGYNEQFF
CDR3 DNA: TGTGCCAGCAGCCAAAAGAGCGGGGGCTACAATGAGCAGTTCTTC

D gene: NA
J gene: TRBJ1-1
V gene: TRBV3-1/TRBV3-2
clone size: NA
CDR3 protein: CASSLQEGSWVPSEAFF
CDR3 DNA: TGTGCCAGCAGCCTTCAAGAAGGTTCTTGGGTTCCTAGTGAAGCTTTCTTT

D gene: TRBD1
J gene: TRBJ2-7
V gene: TRBV11-2
clone size: NA
CDR3 protein: CASSPQGDSAEQYF
CDR3 DNA: TGTGCCAGCAGCCCCCAGGGGGATTCCGCCGAGCAGTACTTC